This is a list of T cell receptor beta chains from one sample in a study of blood T cells in healthy people across ages. TCRdb re-analysed the 5' RACE reads in MiXCR, keeping a single row per CDR3 protein. The data show approximately 850,000 distinct CDR3 sequences, approximately 44% seen once. Sequenced material: blood. The receptors here all came from a man aged 60-69 years in good health. Both conserved end residues are part of each CDR3. The D gene is left open where the match is weak. The size of a clone is reported for some rows only, either as once, few or many, or as a class for expanded clones.

TGTGCCAGCAGGGCTGATGGGTTATTGCGGGACAATGAGCAGTTCTTC CASRADGLLRDNEQFF 16 TRBJ2-1 NA NA TRBV6-2/TRBV6-3
TGTGCCAGCAGTAGCGGGGGGGACAATGAGCAGTTCTTC CASSSGGDNEQFF 13 TRBJ2-1 NA TRBD2 TRBV27
TGTGCCAGCAGTGGCAAGACAGGGGAAGCTTTCTTT CASSGKTGEAFF 12 TRBJ1-1 NA TRBD1 TRBV6-5
TGCAGTGTTCTTCAAGTTGGTGAGCAGTTCTTC CSVLQVGEQFF 11 TRBJ2-1 few NA TRBV20-1
TGTGCCAGCAGCAAAGCGGACAGGGGTCATGTCGAGCAGTACTTC CASSKADRGHVEQYF 15 TRBJ2-7 NA NA TRBV21-1
TGCAGCGTCGAAGATCCGGTCCAAACTGGAAACACCATATATTTT CSVEDPVQTGNTIYF 15 TRBJ1-3 NA NA TRBV29-1
TGTGCCAGCAGGAGACAAAAGGGGCGGGAGGAGACCCAGTACTTC CASRRQKGREETQYF 15 TRBJ2-5 NA TRBD2 TRBV6-5
TGCGCCAGCAGTGGGACTAAATACAATGAGCAGTACTTC CASSGTKYNEQYF 13 TRBJ2-7 few NA TRBV10-2
TGCGCCAGCAGCATAGACAGGGGCGGTAATTCACCCCTCCACTTT CASSIDRGGNSPLHF 15 TRBJ1-6 NA TRBD1 TRBV5-1
TGTGCCAGCAGCTTGATGCAAAAGCGGGGGGTTGCGTTCTACAATGAGCAGTTCTTC CASSLMQKRGVAFYNEQFF 19 TRBJ2-1 NA TRBD2 TRBV5-4
TGTGCCAGCACCGCGACAGGGGATACGCAGTATTTT CASTATGDTQYF 12 TRBJ2-3 NA TRBD1 TRBV12-3/TRBV12-4
TGTGCCAGCAGCCCTACAGTTGACAAAAACATTCAGTACTTC CASSPTVDKNIQYF 14 TRBJ2-4 NA NA TRBV7-9
TGCAGCGTTGTTCGGACTAGCGGGGGGAATGAGCAGTTCTTC CSVVRTSGGNEQFF 14 TRBJ2-1 many TRBD2 TRBV29-1
TGCGCCAGCAGCAGATGGACCTTAAGCTCCTATAATTCACCCCTCCACTTT CASSRWTLSSYNSPLHF 17 TRBJ1-6 few NA TRBV5-1
TGCGCCAGCAGCTTGGTTCTGGTAGGTGAGCGGTTCTTC CASSLVLVGERFF 13 TRBJ2-1 NA NA TRBV5-1
TGTGCCAGCAGTGAACCCAGGAGCTCCTACAATGAGCAGTTCTTC CASSEPRSSYNEQFF 15 TRBJ2-1 NA NA TRBV25-1
TGCGCCAGTAGCGGGGGGGCGTTACAAGAGACCCAGTACTTC CASSGGALQETQYF 14 TRBJ2-5 NA TRBD2 TRBV5-1
TGTGCCAGCAGTCCCCTTGGGGACAGGGGGATTTCCTATAATTCACCCCTCCACTTT CASSPLGDRGISYNSPLHF 19 TRBJ1-6 NA TRBD1 TRBV27
TGTGCCAGCAGTTACTCGGGCAGGCCCACAGATACGCAGTATTTT CASSYSGRPTDTQYF 15 TRBJ2-3 few NA TRBV6-6
TGTGCCAGCAGCCAGGACAGGGGTGGAAAACTGTTTTTT CASSQDRGGKLFF 13 TRBJ1-4 NA TRBD1 TRBV14
TGTGCTAGTGGACAGGGGCCCTATGGCTACACCTTC CASGQGPYGYTF 12 TRBJ1-2 NA TRBD1 TRBV12-5
TGTGCCAGCAGCCCGTCGGCTCATCAAGAGACCCAGTACTTC CASSPSAHQETQYF 14 TRBJ2-5 few NA TRBV9
TGTGCCAGCAACGAAATAAGGGGTTACAATGAGCAGTTCTTC CASNEIRGYNEQFF 14 TRBJ2-1 few NA TRBV5-5
TGTGCCAGCAGGGACACAGGGGGTCTCTACGAGCAGTACTTC CASRDTGGLYEQYF 14 TRBJ2-7 few TRBD1 TRBV6-5
TGTGCCAGCTCACCAATGGGGAACAGAGCCAAAAACATTCAGTACTTC CASSPMGNRAKNIQYF 16 TRBJ2-4 NA NA TRBV18
TGTGCCTCGGCAGGGGCCATGATTCAAGAGACCCAGTACTTC CASAGAMIQETQYF 14 TRBJ2-5 NA NA TRBV18
TGCAGTGCTAGAAGGCGGAGCGACTCTGGGGCCAACGTCCTGACTTTC CSARRRSDSGANVLTF 16 TRBJ2-6 NA NA TRBV20-1
TGTGCCAGCAGCTTGGCCCCGGGACAGAGCGAGACCCAGTACTTC CASSLAPGQSETQYF 15 TRBJ2-5 many TRBD1 TRBV7-2
TGTGCCAGCAGCTTAGCAAAGGGGCTAGCGGTAACAGATACGCAGTATTTT CASSLAKGLAVTDTQYF 17 TRBJ2-3 NA TRBD2 TRBV7-2
TGTGCCAGCAGCTCGGGTAAGATGCCCCAGCATTTT CASSSGKMPQHF 12 TRBJ1-5 few NA TRBV14
TGTGCCAGCAGGAGTAGAGGACGCTTCCAAGAGACCCAGTACTTC CASRSRGRFQETQYF 15 TRBJ2-5 NA NA TRBV6-1
TGTGCCAGCAAAAGGGATAACTATAATTCACCCCTCCACTTT CASKRDNYNSPLHF 14 TRBJ1-6 NA NA TRBV12-3/TRBV12-4
TGCGCCAGCAGGGCCCCGGGGACTAGCAGCAATGAGCAGTTCTTC CASRAPGTSSNEQFF 15 TRBJ2-1 many TRBD2 TRBV5-1
TGCAGTGGAGGGGGGGCCCACCCAGATACGCAGTATTTT CSGGGAHPDTQYF 13 TRBJ2-3 NA NA TRBV20-1
TGTGCCAGCAGCTTAGAAATGGGAGGGACTTCACCCCTCCACTTT CASSLEMGGTSPLHF 15 TRBJ1-6 NA NA TRBV11-2
TGTGCCAGCAGTCCTCTGACCGCCTACGAGCAGTACTTC CASSPLTAYEQYF 13 TRBJ2-7 few NA TRBV12-3/TRBV12-4
TGTGCCAGCAGAAAGGACAGGGTCCCCATGAACACTGAAGCTTTCTTT CASRKDRVPMNTEAFF 16 TRBJ1-1 NA TRBD1 TRBV6-2/TRBV6-3
TGTGCCATCAGCGGACAAAACGAAGCCAATGAGCAGTTCTTC CAISGQNEANEQFF 14 TRBJ2-1 few NA TRBV10-3
TGTGCCAGCAGCAACCCCAACCGGACTAGCGGGGGGGCATGTATCGGGGAGCTGTTTTTT CASSNPNRTSGGACIGELFF 20 TRBJ2-2 NA NA TRBV21-1